The T cell receptor beta chain under discussion was sequenced for a study of blood T cell repertoires in COVID-19. CDR3 length equals 13 residues. In germline, CDR1 is SGHAT, CDR2 FQNNGV. The V end was cut by 2 bases, the J end by 6 bases, with 7 bases between. The method was immunoSEQ multiplex PCR; TCRdb's version includes in-frame clones alone and lacks a portion of them. The sample lists roughly 260,000 clones; approximately 92% were seen once. The source is a person aged 18-30 years with COVID-19, enrolled during active disease. The sequencing input was peripheral blood. V usage is TRBV11-2 and J usage is TRBJ2-2, with a possible D match to TRBD1 (6 bases). The CDR3 DNA sequence: TGTGCCAGCAGCTTAACAGGGTCCGGGGAGCTGTTTTTT. Its translation: CASSLTGSGELFF.